This TCR beta chain was sequenced during a study of T cell changes during pregnancy in multiple sclerosis. Data came from immunoSEQ multiplex PCR; TCRdb stores just in-frame clones and leaves some out. The sample shows more than 55,000 clones, 80% to 95% of them seen only once. Sequenced material: peripheral blood, taken in the third trimester of pregnancy. This TCR came from a female donor in good health, enrolled as a control in a pregnancy study.

The CDR3 nucleotides read TGTGCCAGCAGTTTAGCGGGGCCCTCCTACGAGCAGTACTTC. This sequence encodes CASSLAGPSYEQYF. The chain is built from TRBV28 and TRBJ2-7; the D gene is possibly TRBD2 (6 bases). With 2 bases removed from V and 0 bases from J, the gap between germline ends came to 8 bases. Germline V lookup: CDR1 MDHEN, CDR2 SYDVKM. CDR3 length: 14 amino acids. The variable domain in full, with the rest retrieved from reference TRBV28 and TRBJ2-7, is DVKVTQSSRYLVKRTGEKVFLECVQDMDHENMFWYRQDPGLGLRLIYFSYDVKMKEKGDIPEGYSVSREKKERFSLILESASTNQTSMYLCASSLAGPSYEQYFGPGTRLTVT.